This T cell receptor (beta chain) was found in a study of T cells in Graves' hyperthyroidism and ophthalmopathy. CDR3 length: 17 amino acids. Germline V gene data show CDR1 as SGHVS and CDR2 as FNYEAQ. V lost 3 bases and J lost 0, with 12 bases in between. RNA transcripts served as the template for amplifying TCR beta CDR3 regions. HTBI primers were employed in a first-round RT-PCR of the TCR CDR3. TCRdb reprocessed the multiplex PCR reads with MiXCR, giving one entry per CDR3 protein. Of 270,000 or so distinct CDR3 sequences listed, roughly 15% are singletons. This sequence was found in a woman between 45 and 65 years old with Graves' hyperthyroidism that later progressed to Graves' ophthalmopathy. The chain recombines TRBV7-6 with TRBJ2-6; D gene ambiguous. The sample consisted of blood. The CDR3 is CASSFFTPRSGANVLTF. For the CDR3, the DNA is TGTGCCAGCAGCTTTTTTACTCCCCGCTCTGGGGCCAACGTCCTGACTTTC.